This T cell receptor (beta chain) came from a study of cytomegalovirus exposure and HLA in healthy donors. The PCR was carried out with 60 Vbeta primers and 13 Jbeta primers. The authors' processing: There were tens of millions of unique TCR beta chains by a later count, and some 11 million of them were shared. Generated by immunoSEQ multiplex PCR, the TCRdb table keeps only in-frame clones and is missing some. For V, J and clone size, that table is used; D and trimming come from the DNA. Here the sample spans more than 80,000 clones, around 66% being singletons. Germline V CDR1 and CDR2: SGDLS, YYNGEE. This CDR3 is 14 amino acids long. V lost 3 bases, J lost 3 bases, and 7 bases lay in between. While unrecorded immune exposures were likely, the donors were nominally healthy when sampled.

Sample: PBMCs. This chain joins TRBV9 and TRBJ2-6; D is unclear. The TCR sequence derives from a woman in her forties in good health and CMV-seropositive. The CDR3 loop is CASSALSGANVLTF. In DNA form, the CDR3 reads TGTGCCAGCAGCGCGCTCAGTGGGGCCAACGTCCTGACTTTC.